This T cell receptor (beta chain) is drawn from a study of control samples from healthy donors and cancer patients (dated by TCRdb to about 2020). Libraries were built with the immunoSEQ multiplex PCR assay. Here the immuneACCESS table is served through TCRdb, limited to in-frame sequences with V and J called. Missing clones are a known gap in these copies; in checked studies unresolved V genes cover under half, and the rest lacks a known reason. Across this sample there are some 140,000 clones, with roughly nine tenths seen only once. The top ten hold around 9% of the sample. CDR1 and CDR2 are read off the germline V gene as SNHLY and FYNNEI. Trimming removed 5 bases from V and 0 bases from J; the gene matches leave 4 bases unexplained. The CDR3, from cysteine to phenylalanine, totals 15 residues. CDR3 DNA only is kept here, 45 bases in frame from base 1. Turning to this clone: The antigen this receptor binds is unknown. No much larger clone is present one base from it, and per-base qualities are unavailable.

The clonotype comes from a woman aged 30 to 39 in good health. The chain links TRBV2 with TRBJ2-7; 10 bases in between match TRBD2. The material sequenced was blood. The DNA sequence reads TGTGCCAGCAGTCGAAGACTAGCGGGCTCCTACGAGCAGTACTTC. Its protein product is CASSRRLAGSYEQYF.